The clone carrying this T cell receptor beta chain was observed at least ten times. Antigen: not known. Unique molecular identifiers had been added to the TCR beta cDNA libraries. TCRdb recomputed calls from the PCR reads with MiXCR, one row per CDR3 protein. The sample holds hundreds of thousands of distinct CDR3 sequences, just under 30% seen once. The CDR3 is 16 residues long. Germline V gives CDR1 MNHEY, CDR2 SVGEGT. The ends lost 7 bases at V and 1 base at J; junction bases unmatched: 13. This specimen comes from a study of post-analysis software for immune sequencing data. Turning to the study itself: As for disease course, relapsing-remitting, secondary progressive and progressive-relapsing multiple sclerosis were all included. Study-wide results and caveats: Controls showed lower frequencies than patients for roughly five TRBV segments, and TRBV5-6, TRBV5-1 and TRBV20-1 were among these.

The J gene is TRBJ2-7, the V gene TRBV6-2 or TRBV6-3, with 7 positions matching TRBD1. The TCR comes from a girl between 5 and 17 years old with multiple sclerosis. Sequencing used blood. CDR3 protein: CASTPDWGTVSYEQYF. Here the CDR3 DNA reads TGTGCCAGCACCCCCGATTGGGGGACAGTATCCTACGAGCAGTACTTC.